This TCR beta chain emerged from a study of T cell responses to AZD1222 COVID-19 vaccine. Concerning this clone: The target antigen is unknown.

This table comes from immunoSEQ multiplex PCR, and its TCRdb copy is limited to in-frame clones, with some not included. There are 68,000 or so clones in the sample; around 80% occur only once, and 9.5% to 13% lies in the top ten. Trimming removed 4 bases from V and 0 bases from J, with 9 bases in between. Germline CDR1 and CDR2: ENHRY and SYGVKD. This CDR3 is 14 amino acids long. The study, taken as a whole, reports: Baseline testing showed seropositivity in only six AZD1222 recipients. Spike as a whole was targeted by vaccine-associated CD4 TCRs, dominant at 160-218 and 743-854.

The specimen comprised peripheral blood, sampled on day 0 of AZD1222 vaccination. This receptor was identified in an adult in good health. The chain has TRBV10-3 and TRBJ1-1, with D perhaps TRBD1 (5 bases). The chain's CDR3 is CAISGWGVNTEAFF. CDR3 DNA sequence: TGTGCCATCAGTGGGTGGGGGGTGAACACTGAAGCTTTCTTT.